This paragraph covers one T cell receptor beta chain sequence. The sample holds a few counts of this clonotype. No antigen is known for it. No qualities accompany the bases; no much larger clone lies one base away. High-throughput TCR beta sequencing profiled peripheral blood CD8+ and CD4+ T cells from healthy donors, Susac syndrome patients and multiple sclerosis patients. Recently defined diagnostic criteria for definite or probable disease were met by the Susac syndrome patients. Bulk CD8+ and CD4+ T cells were purified by magnetic negative isolation, while CD8+ TEMRA cells were enriched using FACS. Blood was collected in EDTA tubes and processed within 24 hours, with PBMCs isolated through density gradient centrifugation. PBMCs intended for TCR sequencing were cryopreserved in liquid nitrogen and thawed later in a water bath at 37 degrees C. The sorted or isolated CD4+, CD8+ and CD8+ TEMRA cells had a purity of 90% or higher.

RNA was extracted using the RNeasy kit, and about 0.45 to 1 ug of the RNA was reverse transcribed with random hexamers. The immunoSEQ multiplex PCR assay, which covers 54 Vbeta and 13 Jbeta segments, was used to amplify TCR beta CDR3 regions. To correct PCR amplification bias, a synthetic template baseline was used for both primer optimization and computational correction. The paper's data handling went like this. Reads were annotated to V, D and J genes per IMGT and analyzed with immunoSEQ Analyzer, keeping only productive sequences. To calculate clonality, Shannon entropy was normalized by log2 of the number of productive unique sequences and then subtracted from one. Public and private clones were assessed among the 100 most prevalent clones of each patient and control. Clones were defined as Susac-specific when absent from the healthy and MS cohorts, from 1052 published viral clones and from other ImmuneACCESS disease sequences. TCRdb reanalyzed the raw reads on its own, using fastp at Q25 for trimming and MiXCR for clone calling, and kept in-frame beta chains. CDR3 protein duplicates are merged, each entry listing the most common genes and DNA. The V and J calls and clone size are TCRdb's, not the authors'. The sample has some 110,000 distinct CDR3 sequences on record, approximately 95% of them singletons. About 0.42% of the sample is taken by the ten largest.

Via the germline V gene (reference sequence), CDR1 is DFQATT and CDR2 SNEGSKA. Measured from the cysteine to the phenylalanine, the CDR3 is 10 residues long. Only the CDR3 portion is preserved as DNA: 30 bases, with reading frame beginning at the first base. V loses 6 bases of germline sequence and J loses 5 bases, and the interval between the two ends is 7 bases. The source of the sample is a study of CD8 T cells in Susac syndrome (dated by TCRdb to 2018 to 2020). For the wider study: Among the Susac syndrome patients who were sequenced, clinically active disease was present in six and clinical remission was observed in roughly eight. Susac syndrome patients were therapy-naive, on corticosteroids (some also receiving IVIg), or on IVIg alone at blood withdrawal. Whether CD8+ T cell activation and differentiation in Susac syndrome was antigen driven was tested using repertoire sequencing. The clonality of the CD8+ T cell repertoire was compared across approximately eleven healthy donors, about 14 Susac syndrome patients and under 17 multiple sclerosis patients. Beyond this particular receptor, the publication reports: The TCR sequencing and HLA analysis was acknowledged to have included a relatively small number of individuals. Some 15 Susac-specific public clones were identified in the total CD8+ repertoire, and a few Susac-specific public clones were identified in the CD8+ TEMRA repertoire. Clonal expansion was seen in Susac syndrome CD8+ repertoires, peaking in CD8+ TEMRA cells and being greater in clinically active patients than in remitting ones.

The receptor was isolated from a human donor with Susac syndrome. Recombination connected TRBV20-1 to TRBJ1-1; perhaps TRBD1 is the D gene, with 5 bases matching. Specimen: CD8+ T cells from PBMCs. CDR3 loop: CSAGGTEAFF. The DNA sequence is as follows: TGCAGTGCCGGGGGGACTGAAGCTTTCTTT.